This TCR beta chain was recorded in a study of radiation and T cells in renal cell carcinoma. This table comes from immunoSEQ multiplex PCR, and its TCRdb copy is limited to in-frame clones, with some not included. The top ten hold approximately 11% of the sample, which has around 16,000 clones, about three fifths seen once. This sample's treatment: treatment-naive control, cytoreductive nephrectomy. This CDR3 comprises 12 residues. Germline assignment: CDR1 SGHRS and CDR2 YFSETQ. The V gene lost 2 bases and the J gene lost 6 bases, with 8 bases spanning the gap. The chain combines TRBV5-1 with TRBJ1-2; no definite D call. The TCR originated in a man aged 45 to 65 with renal cell carcinoma. Specimen: tumor tissue, collected from a patient whose treatment was nephrectomy without radiotherapy. The CDR3 DNA reads TGCGCCAGCAGCTTTGGGGTTGATGGCTACACCTTC. This codes for CASSFGVDGYTF. The whole variable domain, filled in from reference TRBV5-1 and TRBJ1-2, reads KAGVTQTPRYLIKTRGQQVTLSCSPISGHRSVSWYQQTPGQGLQFLFEYFSETQRNKGNFPGRFSGRQFSNSRSEMNVSTLELGDSALYLCASSFGVDGYTFGSGTRLTVV.